One and the same sample provided the 12 T cell receptor beta chains below, sequenced in a study of cytomegalovirus exposure and HLA in healthy donors. Researchers ran the PCR with 60 Vbeta and 13 Jbeta primers. Sequencing was performed with immunoSEQ multiplex PCR; in TCRdb, only in-frame clones are kept and a portion is missing. Here the sample spans 150,000 to 170,000 clones, approximately 77% being singletons. Sequenced input: PBMCs. The origin of the receptors is a man aged 18 to 30 in good health and CMV-seronegative.

The chain employs TRBV11-2 and TRBJ2-2, with 9 bases lining up with TRBD1. CDR1 SGHAT and CDR2 FQNNGV come from the germline V gene. The CDR3 spans 17 residues. Trimming cost V 0 bases and J 6 bases; bases outside gene matches: 8. DNA for the CDR3: TGTGCCAGCAGCTTAGATCGGTGGGACAGGGCGCCCGGGGAGCTGTTTTTT. Encoded protein: CASSLDRWDRAPGELFF.

This chain joins TRBV5-1 and TRBJ2-2; the match to TRBD2 covers 9 bases. The CDR3 extends over 16 amino acids. V lost 5 bases and J lost 2; bases outside the gene matches: 7. The germline V gene has CDR1 SGHRS and CDR2 YFSETQ. The CDR3 DNA reads as TGCGCCAGCAGGTATAGCGGGAGAGTCAACACCGGGGAGCTGTTTTTT. Its translation: CASRYSGRVNTGELFF.

The V call is TRBV28, the J call TRBJ1-1, with TRBD1 as a possible D gene (5 bases). The CDR3 is 11 residues long. The germline V gene has CDR1 MDHEN and CDR2 SYDVKM. Trimming stripped 2 bases from V and 10 bases from J, with 8 bases between. CDR3 sequence: CASSLTGGAFF. The CDR3 bases are TGTGCCAGCAGTTTAACGGGGGGAGCTTTCTTT.

Points on this clone: At one end the junction does not follow the germline gene, possibly because of a read error. The genes are TRBV9 and TRBJ2-3; tentatively, D is TRBD1 (6 bases). The V gene's germline CDR1 is SGDLS and CDR2 YYNGEE. The CDR3 has 14 amino acids. This chain's CDR3 is CASSVTGSIDTQYF. CDR3 bases: TGTGCCAGCAGCGTAACAGGGAGCATAGATACGCAGTATTTT. The variable domain in full, completed from reference TRBV9 and TRBJ2-3, reads DSGVTQTPKHLITATGQRVTLRCSPRSGDLSVYWYQQSLDQGLQFLIQYYNGEERAKGNILERFSAQQFPDLHSELNLSSLELGDSALYFCASSVTGSIDTQYFGPGTRLTVL.

The gene calls are TRBV10-3 and TRBJ1-5, with D possibly matching TRBD1 (5 bases). The CDR3 runs to 13 residues. Germline CDR1 is ENHRY and CDR2 is SYGVKD. V shed 4 bases and J shed 6 bases, with 10 bases lying between them. CDR3 bases: TGTGCCATCAGTGCGACAGACAGTCAGCCCCAGCATTTT. This codes for CAISATDSQPQHF.

A word on this clone: Its ends do not fully match the called genes, so a read error is possible. The V gene is TRBV4-1, the J gene TRBJ2-1, with 15 bases aligning to TRBD2. Germline lookup yields CDR1 MGHRA and CDR2 YSYEKL. The CDR3 covers 16 residues. The CDR3 protein is CASRQGLAGGYNEQFF. CDR3 DNA: TGCGCCAGCAGACAAGGACTAGCGGGAGGGTACAATGAGCAGTTCTTC.

This chain joins TRBV21-1 and TRBJ2-7; TRBD2 reflects the table's D call only, with no check against the DNA. TRBV21-1 corresponds to a pseudogene. The length of the CDR3 is 12 residues. The CDR3 coding sequence is TGTGCCAGCGAGGAGGGCAACTACGAGCAGTACTTC. Its protein product is CASEEGNYEQYF.

The V gene is TRBV19, the J gene TRBJ2-7; perhaps TRBD1 as D (6 bases). The ends were cut back, 5 bases at V and 6 bases at J, with 14 bases in the middle. The germline CDR1 and CDR2 sequences are LNHDA and SQIVND (reference sequence). This CDR3 has 13 amino acids. The DNA for the CDR3 is TGTGCCAGTAGTTCTCGAGGGGGTAGCGAGCAGTACTTC. Encoded protein: CASSSRGGSEQYF.

This clone was counted once. The gene calls are TRBV27 and TRBJ2-5; 11 nucleotides line up with TRBD2. This CDR3 has 14 amino acids. CDR1 MNHEY and CDR2 SMNVEV come from the germline V gene (reference sequence). J lost 4 bases, V lost 6 bases, and 4 bases had no gene match. This CDR3 reads CASRRGLAGETQYF. The CDR3 bases are TGTGCCAGCAGAAGAGGACTAGCGGGAGAGACCCAGTACTTC.

The chain links TRBV5-1 to TRBJ2-5, with D tentatively TRBD2 (6 bases). The CDR3 contains 14 residues. V was trimmed by 4 bases and J by 5 bases, leaving 15 bases between them. Per the germline V gene, CDR1 is SGHRS and CDR2 is YFSETQ. The CDR3 DNA reads TGCGCCAGCAGCCAACGTGGGGGGTCTGAGACCCAGTACTTC. It encodes CASSQRGGSETQYF.

The table lists this clone with a few counts. The chain couples TRBV2 to TRBJ1-3, with D possibly being TRBD1 (5 bases). Trimming shortened V by 5 bases and J by 2 bases, and 19 bases separated the two germline ends. Germline V CDR1 and CDR2: SNHLY, FYNNEI. The CDR3 spans 17 residues. The CDR3 spells CASSFVGTPGAGNTIYF. CDR3 sequence (DNA): TGTGCCAGCAGTTTTGTCGGGACCCCGGGAGCTGGAAACACCATATATTTT.

This clone has a single count. The chain links TRBV9 to TRBJ2-3, with 13 bases lining up with TRBD2. This CDR3 is 17 amino acids long. The J segment lost 1 base and the V segment lost 4 bases, leaving 6 bases of the junction unmatched. Germline V gene lookup returns CDR1 SGDLS and CDR2 YYNGEE. CDR3 coding DNA: TGTGCCAGCAGCCCCAGCGGACTAGCGGGAGGCACAGATACGCAGTATTTT. This sequence encodes CASSPSGLAGGTDTQYF.